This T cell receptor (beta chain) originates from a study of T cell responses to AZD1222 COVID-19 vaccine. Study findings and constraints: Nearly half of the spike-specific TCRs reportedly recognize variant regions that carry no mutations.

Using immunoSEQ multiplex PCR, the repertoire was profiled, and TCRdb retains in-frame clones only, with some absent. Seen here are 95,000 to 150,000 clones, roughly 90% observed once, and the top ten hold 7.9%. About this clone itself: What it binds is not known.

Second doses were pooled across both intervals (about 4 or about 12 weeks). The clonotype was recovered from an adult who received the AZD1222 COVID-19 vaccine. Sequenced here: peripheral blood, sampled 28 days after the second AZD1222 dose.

The CDR3 loop is CASTMPTGVFSYEQYF. CDR3 DNA sequence: TGTGCCAGCACAATGCCCACAGGAGTGTTCTCCTACGAGCAGTACTTC. This chain connects TRBV28 to TRBJ2-7; possibly TRBD1 for D (5 bases). The CDR3 has 16 amino acids. Germline CDR1 reads MDHEN; CDR2 reads SYDVKM. Trimming took 7 bases from V and 0 from J, leaving 19 bases between them.